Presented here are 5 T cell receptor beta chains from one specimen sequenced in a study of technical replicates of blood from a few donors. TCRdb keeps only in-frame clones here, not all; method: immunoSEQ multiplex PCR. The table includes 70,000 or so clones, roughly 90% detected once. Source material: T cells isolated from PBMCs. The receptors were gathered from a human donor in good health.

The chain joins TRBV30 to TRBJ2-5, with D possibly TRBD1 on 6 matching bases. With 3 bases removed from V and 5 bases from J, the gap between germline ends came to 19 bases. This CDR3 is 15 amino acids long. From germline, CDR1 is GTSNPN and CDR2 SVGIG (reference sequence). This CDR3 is CAWRRSGGLLETQYF. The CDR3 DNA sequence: TGTGCCTGGAGACGGTCTGGGGGCTTGTTGGAGACCCAGTACTTC. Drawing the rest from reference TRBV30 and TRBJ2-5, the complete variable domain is SQTIHQWPATLVQPVGSPLSLECTVEGTSNPNLYWYRQAAGRGLQLLFYSVGIGQISSEVPQNLSASRPQDRQFILSSKKLLLSDSGFYLCAWRRSGGLLETQYFGPGTRLLVL.

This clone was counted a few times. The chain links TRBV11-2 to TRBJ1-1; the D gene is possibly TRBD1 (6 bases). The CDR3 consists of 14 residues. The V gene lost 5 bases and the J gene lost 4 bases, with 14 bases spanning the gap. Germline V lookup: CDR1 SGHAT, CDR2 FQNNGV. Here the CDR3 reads CASSLEPGATEAFF. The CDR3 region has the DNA TGTGCCAGCAGCCTCGAGCCAGGGGCCACTGAAGCTTTCTTT.

In nucleotides, the CDR3 is TGTGCCAGCAGGGGACAGGGCCCTGAAAAACTGTTTTTT. Translating gives CASRGQGPEKLFF. The chain uses TRBV27 and TRBJ1-4, with TRBD1 matching 9 bases. The CDR3 has 13 amino acids. Per germline, CDR1 MNHEY and CDR2 SMNVEV (reference sequence). The junction had 3 bases not matched to a gene; V was cut back by 6 bases and J by 7 bases.

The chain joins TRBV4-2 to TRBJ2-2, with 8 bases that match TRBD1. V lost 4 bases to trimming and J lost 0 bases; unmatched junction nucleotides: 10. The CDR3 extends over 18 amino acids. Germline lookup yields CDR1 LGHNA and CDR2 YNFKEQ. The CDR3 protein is CASSRNLETGANTGELFF. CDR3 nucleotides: TGTGCCAGCAGCCGGAACCTGGAGACAGGGGCGAACACCGGGGAGCTGTTTTTT.

In DNA form, the CDR3 reads TGTGCCAGCAGTATTAGCCGGAACACCGGGGAGCTGTTTTTT. This codes for CASSISRNTGELFF. This chain uses TRBV2 with TRBJ2-2; D remains ambiguous. CDR1 SNHLY and CDR2 FYNNEI come from the germline V gene. Between the trimmed V and J ends, which lost 5 bases and 1 base, there was a span of 8 bases. The CDR3 sequence is 14 residues long.